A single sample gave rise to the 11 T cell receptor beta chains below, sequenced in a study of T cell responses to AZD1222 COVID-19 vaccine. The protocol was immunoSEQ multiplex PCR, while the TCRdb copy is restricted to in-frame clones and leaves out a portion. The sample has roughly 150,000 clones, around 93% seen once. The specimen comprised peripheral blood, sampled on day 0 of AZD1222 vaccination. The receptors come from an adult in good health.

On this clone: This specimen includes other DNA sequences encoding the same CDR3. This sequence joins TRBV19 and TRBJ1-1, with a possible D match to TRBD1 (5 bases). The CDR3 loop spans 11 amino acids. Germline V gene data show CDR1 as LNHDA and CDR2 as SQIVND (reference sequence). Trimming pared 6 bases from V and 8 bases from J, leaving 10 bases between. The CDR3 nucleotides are TGTGCCAGTAGAAACCGGGACGAAGCTTTCTTT. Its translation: CASRNRDEAFF.

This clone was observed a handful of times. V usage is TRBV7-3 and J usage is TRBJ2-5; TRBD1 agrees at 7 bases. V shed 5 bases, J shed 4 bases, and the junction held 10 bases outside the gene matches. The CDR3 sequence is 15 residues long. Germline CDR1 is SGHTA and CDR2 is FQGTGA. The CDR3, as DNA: TGTGCCAGCAGCCGTCAGGACAGGAAGGGAGAGACCCAGTACTTC. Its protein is CASSRQDRKGETQYF.

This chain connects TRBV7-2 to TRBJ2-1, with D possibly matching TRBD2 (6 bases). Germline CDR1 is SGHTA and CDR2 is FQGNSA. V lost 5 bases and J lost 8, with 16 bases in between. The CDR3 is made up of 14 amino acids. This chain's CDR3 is CASSAPGGFYEQFF. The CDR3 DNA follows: TGTGCCAGCAGCGCACCCGGGGGTTTCTATGAGCAGTTCTTC. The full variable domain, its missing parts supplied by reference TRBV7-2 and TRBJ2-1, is GAGVSQSPSNKVTEKGKDVELRCDPISGHTALYWYRQSLGQGLEFLIYFQGNSAPDKSGLPSDRFSAERTGGSVSTLTIQRTQQEDSAVYLCASSAPGGFYEQFFGPGTRLTVL.

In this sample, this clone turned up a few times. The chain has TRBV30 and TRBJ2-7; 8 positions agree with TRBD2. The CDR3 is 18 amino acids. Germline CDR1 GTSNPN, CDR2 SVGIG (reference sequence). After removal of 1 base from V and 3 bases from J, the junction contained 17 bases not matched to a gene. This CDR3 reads CAWSETGGFSFPYYEQYF. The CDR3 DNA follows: TGTGCCTGGAGTGAAACGGGGGGGTTTTCCTTCCCCTACTACGAGCAGTACTTC.

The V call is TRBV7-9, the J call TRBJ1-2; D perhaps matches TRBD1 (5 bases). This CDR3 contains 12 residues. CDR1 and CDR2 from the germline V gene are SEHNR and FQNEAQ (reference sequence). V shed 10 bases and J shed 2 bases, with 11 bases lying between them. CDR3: CATSGSNYGYTF. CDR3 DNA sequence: TGTGCCACTTCAGGGTCAAACTATGGCTACACCTTC.

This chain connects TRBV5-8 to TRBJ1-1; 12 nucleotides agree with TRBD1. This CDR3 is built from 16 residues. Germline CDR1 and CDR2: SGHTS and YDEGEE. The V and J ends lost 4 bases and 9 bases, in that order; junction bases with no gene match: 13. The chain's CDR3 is CASSQLGPGQGAKAFF. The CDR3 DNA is TGTGCCAGCAGCCAACTGGGACCGGGACAGGGGGCTAAAGCTTTCTTT.

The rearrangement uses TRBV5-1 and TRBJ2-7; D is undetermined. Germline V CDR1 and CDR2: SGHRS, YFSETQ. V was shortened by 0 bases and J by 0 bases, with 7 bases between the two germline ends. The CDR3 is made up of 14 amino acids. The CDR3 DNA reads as TGCGCCAGCAGCTTGGATGGGGACTCCTACGAGCAGTACTTC. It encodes CASSLDGDSYEQYF.

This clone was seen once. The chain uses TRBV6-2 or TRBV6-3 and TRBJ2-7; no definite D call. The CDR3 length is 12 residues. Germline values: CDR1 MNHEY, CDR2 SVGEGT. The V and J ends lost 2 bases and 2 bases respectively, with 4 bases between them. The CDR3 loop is CASSYAAYEQYF. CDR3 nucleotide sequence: TGTGCCAGCAGTTACGCCGCCTACGAGCAGTACTTC.

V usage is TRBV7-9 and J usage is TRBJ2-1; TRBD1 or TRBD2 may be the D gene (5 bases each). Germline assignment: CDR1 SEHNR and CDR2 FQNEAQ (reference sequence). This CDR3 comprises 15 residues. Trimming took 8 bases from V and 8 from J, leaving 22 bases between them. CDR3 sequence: CASLFLEGAGYEQFF. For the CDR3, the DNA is TGTGCCAGCCTTTTTCTCGAAGGGGCGGGCTATGAGCAGTTCTTC.

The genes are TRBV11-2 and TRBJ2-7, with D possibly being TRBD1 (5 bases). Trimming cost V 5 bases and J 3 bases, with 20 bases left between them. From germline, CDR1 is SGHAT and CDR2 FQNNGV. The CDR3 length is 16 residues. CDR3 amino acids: CASSPIARQTDYEQYF. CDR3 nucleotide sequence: TGTGCCAGCAGCCCCATCGCGAGACAGACAGACTACGAGCAGTACTTC.

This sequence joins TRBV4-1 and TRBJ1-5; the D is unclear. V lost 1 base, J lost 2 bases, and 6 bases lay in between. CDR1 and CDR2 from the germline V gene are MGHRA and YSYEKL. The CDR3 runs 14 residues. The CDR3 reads CASSQVRGNQPQHF. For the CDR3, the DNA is TGCGCCAGCAGCCAAGTTAGGGGCAATCAGCCCCAGCATTTT.